This T cell receptor beta chain was sequenced during a study of blood T cell repertoires in COVID-19. The assay was immunoSEQ multiplex PCR, and TCRdb's table has in-frame clones only and misses some. The sample lists about 250,000 clones, about 87% occurring once. Cohort allocation depended upon clinical history that participants reported. This clone was recorded a few times. The sequence came from a woman aged 45 to 65 who had recovered from COVID-19. Specimen: PBMCs or T cells enriched from blood (not recorded which).

The CDR3 DNA reads as TGTGCCACCCGACAGGGCTACGGGAACACTGAAGCTTTCTTT. It translates to CATRQGYGNTEAFF. This sequence joins TRBV28 and TRBJ1-1; 7 bases are shared with TRBD1. There are 14 residues in the CDR3. With 10 bases clipped from V and 1 base from J, the junction kept 9 bases outside the gene matches. Germline assignment: CDR1 MDHEN and CDR2 SYDVKM.